Here is one T cell receptor (beta chain) with its context. This sample is part of a study of cytomegalovirus exposure and HLA in healthy donors. Primers: 60 Vbeta forward and 13 Jbeta reverse. Using immunoSEQ multiplex PCR, the repertoire was profiled, and TCRdb retains in-frame clones only, with some absent. The data contain 85,000 to 120,000 clones, around 79% of them singletons. The TCR was taken from a man aged 60 to 69 in good health and CMV-seronegative. Sequencing was performed on PBMCs.

CDR3 sequence: CASSLTGGQGEQYV. In DNA, the CDR3 is TGTGCCAGCAGCTTAACGGGGGGACAGGGCGAGCAGTACGTC. V and J are TRBV7-3 and TRBJ2-7; the match to TRBD1 covers 9 bases. The CDR3 is 14 residues long. The V segment lost 0 bases and the J segment 6 bases; nucleotides outside the gene matches: 3. The germline V gene has CDR1 SGHTA and CDR2 FQGTGA.